This T cell receptor (beta chain) originates from a study of T cell responses to AZD1222 COVID-19 vaccine. Remarks on this clone: Its specificity is not known.

The protocol was immunoSEQ multiplex PCR, while the TCRdb copy is restricted to in-frame clones and leaves out a portion. This repertoire shows about 150,000 clones, about nine tenths found once; its top ten account for approximately 1.3%. Points from the study as a whole: The span of vaccine-associated CD4 TCRs extended across spike, with dominance at 160-218 and 743-854.

The specimen was peripheral blood, collected 28 days after the second AZD1222 dose. The clonotype was recovered from an adult who received the AZD1222 COVID-19 vaccine.

Here the CDR3 DNA reads TGCGCCAGCAGCTTGTCTAGCGGGAGGTCCACAGATACGCAGTATTTT. It codes for CASSLSSGRSTDTQYF. The chain has TRBV5-1 and TRBJ2-3, with TRBD2 matching over 11 bases. Germline loops: CDR1 SGHRS, CDR2 YFSETQ. The CDR3 is 16 residues long. Germline trimming cut 1 base from V and 2 bases from J; bases unmatched to any gene: 3.